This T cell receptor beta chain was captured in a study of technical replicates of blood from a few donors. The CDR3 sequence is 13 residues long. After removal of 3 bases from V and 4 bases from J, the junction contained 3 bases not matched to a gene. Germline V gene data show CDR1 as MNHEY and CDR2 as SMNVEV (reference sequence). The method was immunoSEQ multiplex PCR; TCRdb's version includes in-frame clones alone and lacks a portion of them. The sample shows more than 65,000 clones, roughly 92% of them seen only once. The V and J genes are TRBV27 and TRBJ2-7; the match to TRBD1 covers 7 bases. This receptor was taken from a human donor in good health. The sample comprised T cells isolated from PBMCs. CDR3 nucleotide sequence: TGTGCCAGCAGTTTCGGCAGGGGGTACGAGCAGTACTTC. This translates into CASSFGRGYEQYF.